The 15 T cell receptor beta chains in this list originate from one sample, sequenced in a study of Ad26.COV2.S vaccination and SARS-CoV-2 variants (dated by TCRdb to about 2021). The library was built by means of the immunoSEQ multiplex PCR assay. Held by TCRdb, this immuneACCESS table contains in-frame sequences only and omits some clones. Under half of the omission traces to an unresolved V gene where checked; the cause of the rest is unknown. The sample table holds around 400,000 clones, of which roughly 85% were seen once. The ten largest clones capture approximately 7.8% of the sample. The sample's treatment or condition label, decoded: 15 to 20 received Ad26.COV2.S at low or high dose, single or two shots; 5 received placebo; per-sample allocation not given. Repertoires of vaccine and placebo recipients were sequenced from samples taken on day 63 after the first injection. The source material was peripheral blood, sampled in a trial of Ad26.COV2.S vaccine versus placebo. The source is a person between 18 and 65 years old who received the Ad26.COV2.S COVID-19 vaccine or a placebo.

The chain joins TRBV4-1 to TRBJ2-7, with 9 bases lining up with TRBD1. Trimming took 1 base from V and 5 from J; bases not matched to a gene: 6. Germline-derived CDR1 and CDR2 are MGHRA and YSYEKL. There are 15 residues in the CDR3. CDR3: CASSQAPGQGNEQYF. The CDR3 DNA sequence: TGCGCCAGCAGCCAAGCCCCGGGACAGGGTAACGAGCAGTACTTC.

This chain's CDR3 is CASSRRGGLALFDSGNTIYF. In DNA form, the CDR3 reads TGTGCCAGCAGCCGACGTGGAGGCCTCGCTCTTTTCGACTCTGGAAACACCATATATTTT. V usage is TRBV11-3 and J usage is TRBJ1-3; D gene unclear. Trimming pared 5 bases from V and 0 bases from J, leaving 26 bases between. Germline CDR1 SGHNT, CDR2 YENEEA. The CDR3 has 20 residues.

The rearrangement uses TRBV5-8 and TRBJ2-5; 7 nucleotides match TRBD1. Germline trimming cut 4 bases from V and 0 bases from J; bases unmatched to any gene: 6. Germline CDR1 and CDR2: SGHTS and YDEGEE. The CDR3 covers 15 residues. CDR3 in amino acids: CASSPTGQHQETQYF. CDR3 sequence (DNA): TGTGCCAGCAGCCCGACGGGACAGCACCAAGAGACCCAGTACTTC.

A word on this clone: Other DNA sequences in this sample translate to the same CDR3. The genes are TRBV7-9 and TRBJ1-6; 7 bases line up with TRBD1. The CDR3 runs 15 residues. V dropped 1 base and J dropped 7; count of bases not matched to a gene: 4. Per germline, CDR1 SEHNR and CDR2 FQNEAQ (reference sequence). The CDR3: CASSLGQGGNSPLHF. The CDR3 DNA follows: TGTGCCAGCAGCTTAGGGCAGGGGGGCAATTCACCCCTCCACTTT. The complete variable domain, with remaining parts taken from reference TRBV7-9 and TRBJ1-6, reads DTGVSQNPRHKITKRGQNVTFRCDPISEHNRLYWYRQTLGQGPEFLTYFQNEAQLEKSRLLSDRFSAERPKGSFSTLEIQRTEQGDSAMYLCASSLGQGGNSPLHFGNGTRLTVT.

V is TRBV2 and J is TRBJ2-1; 7 bases map to TRBD1. This CDR3 is built from 13 residues. With V trimmed by 4 bases and J by 7 bases, 4 bases remained unmatched. Per germline, CDR1 SNHLY and CDR2 FYNNEI. CDR3 in DNA: TGTGCCAGCAGTGGCTTGACAGGGAATGAGCAGTTCTTC. Translated, it gives CASSGLTGNEQFF.

The CDR3 is CASTGGTQYF. The CDR3 DNA is TGTGCCAGCACGGGTGGTACGCAGTATTTT. The rearrangement links TRBV6-5 to TRBJ2-3; D is unresolved. The CDR3 is 10 amino acids. The germline V gene has CDR1 MNHEY and CDR2 SVGAGI. V lost 7 bases to trimming and J lost 8 bases, with 7 bases between them.

The chain employs TRBV9 and TRBJ2-5; D gene uncertain. The CDR3 spans 13 residues. Looked up from germline, CDR1 is SGDLS and CDR2 is YYNGEE. V shed 1 base and J shed 2 bases, with 6 bases lying between them. The CDR3, as DNA: TGTGCCAGCAGCGTATCAGCACAAGAGACCCAGTACTTC. Translation: CASSVSAQETQYF.

V and J are TRBV30 and TRBJ2-7, with TRBD1 matching over 8 bases. The ends lost 5 bases at V and 2 bases at J; junction bases unmatched: 8. Germline V gene lookup returns CDR1 GTSNPN and CDR2 SVGIG (reference sequence). The CDR3 totals 14 residues. DNA of the CDR3: TGTGCCTGGGACACAGGGGGGTTGGCCTACGAGCAGTACTTC. Translation gives CAWDTGGLAYEQYF.

This chain uses TRBV7-2 with TRBJ2-7; no clear D. The CDR3 is 16 amino acids. V was trimmed by 2 bases and J by 2 bases, leaving 16 bases between them. Germline assignment: CDR1 SGHTA and CDR2 FQGNSA. The CDR3 coding sequence is TGTGCCAGCAGCTTATACTACCTGGACGATACCTACGAGCAGTACTTC. Protein product: CASSLYYLDDTYEQYF.

V gene TRBV7-2 combines with J gene TRBJ1-1; D is unclear. With 5 bases removed from V and 2 bases from J, the gap between germline ends came to 9 bases. CDR3 size: 13 residues. Germline CDR1 reads SGHTA; CDR2 reads FQGNSA. The CDR3 loop is CASSPLLNTEAFF. The DNA of the CDR3 is TGTGCCAGCAGCCCTCTATTAAACACTGAAGCTTTCTTT.

The chain uses TRBV7-2 and TRBJ2-5; a weak D match, TRBD2 (7 bases). V lost 2 bases and J 5 bases, leaving 21 bases between the germline ends. The CDR3 loop spans 17 amino acids. Per the germline V gene, CDR1 is SGHTA and CDR2 is FQGNSA. The DNA for the CDR3 is TGTGCCAGCAGCTTAAGGATCCGAGCGGGGAGGGGGGAGACCCAGTACTTC. This encodes CASSLRIRAGRGETQYF.

The V call is TRBV4-1, the J call TRBJ1-3; perhaps TRBD1 as D (5 bases). With 6 bases removed from V and 4 bases from J, the gap between germline ends came to 16 bases. The CDR3 contains 15 residues. The germline CDR1 and CDR2 sequences are MGHRA and YSYEKL. The CDR3, as DNA: TGCGCCAGCAGGATCAGGACACTGCCCGGAAACACCATATATTTT. Protein: CASRIRTLPGNTIYF.

V is TRBV2 and J is TRBJ2-1, with D possibly TRBD2 on 6 matching bases. The CDR3 consists of 14 residues. From germline, CDR1 is SNHLY and CDR2 FYNNEI. V lost 5 bases and J 4 bases, leaving 12 bases between the germline ends. In DNA form, the CDR3 reads TGTGCCAGCAGTTGGGCGGGGAGTTACAATGAGCAGTTCTTC. Amino acid sequence: CASSWAGSYNEQFF.

The rearrangement uses TRBV10-3 and TRBJ2-3; 8 positions agree with TRBD1. The CDR3 extends over 14 amino acids. Trimming cost V 10 bases and J 2 bases; bases outside gene matches: 8. From germline, CDR1 is ENHRY and CDR2 SYGVKD. The CDR3 coding sequence is TGTGCCACAGGGACAGGACCCCTCACAGATACGCAGTATTTT. Translated: CATGTGPLTDTQYF.

The chain links TRBV19 to TRBJ1-6; tentatively, D is TRBD1 (5 bases). The ends were cut back, 9 bases at V and 13 bases at J, with 16 bases in the middle. Germline CDR1 LNHDA, CDR2 SQIVND (reference sequence). The CDR3 contains 12 residues. DNA for the CDR3: TGTGCCAGCCGGGACTCTCAAGGGCCCCTCCACTTT. This translates into CASRDSQGPLHF.